This T cell receptor (beta chain) was captured by sequencing in a study of tumor-infiltrating lymphocytes in primary liver carcinoma. Study in general: Both sexes were represented among patients, who were 30 to 69 years old. All lesions had stage T1-T3 N0M0 and about 4 to 11 cm widths. Study results and limitations: Tumors had a significantly higher top-250-clone fraction than blood (p = 0.039).

For blood RNA, unsorted whole blood served as the source, and germline DNA was extracted too. V gave up 4 bases and J gave up 4 bases, with 6 bases separating them. Germline lookup yields CDR1 SGHVS and CDR2 FQNEAQ. The CDR3 has 12 amino acids. Starting material of about 450 ng total RNA yielded TCR beta cDNA via a constant-region primer. It was through three nested multiplex PCR rounds of slightly modified ARM-PCR that TCR beta libraries arose. Use of TRBV1-TRBV30 forward primers with a C-beta reverse primer characterized the first two PCR rounds, which lasted approximately 11 cycles each. TCRdb reprocessed the multiplex PCR reads with MiXCR, giving one entry per CDR3 protein. This table has about 320,000 distinct CDR3 sequences, roughly 60% appearing once. Note on this clonotype: Its antigen is not identified. This sequence may be a read error, since a much larger clone differs from it by one base. The conserved final phenylalanine or tryptophan is absent from the CDR3, which likely points to a read error.

Sequences were obtained from peripheral blood. This receptor was identified in a man aged 35 to 55 with primary liver carcinoma and hepatitis B virus infection. The V and J genes are TRBV7-8 and TRBJ2-3; D remains unclear. The CDR3 DNA is TGTGCCAGCAGCTCAAGCTCAGATACGCAGTATTCT. Its translation is CASSSSSDTQYS.